This T cell receptor beta chain was recovered during a study of PD-L1 blockade in urothelial cancer. Looking at the study overall: Blood gave a median about 150,000 T cells.

The time point was: pretreatment peripheral blood. Assay used: immunoSEQ multiplex PCR; TCRdb lists only in-frame clones, some missing. The sample includes 30,000 to 40,000 clones, around four fifths of them seen just once. Sample: PBMCs, taken around atezolizumab (anti-PD-L1) treatment. The receptor was derived from an older man with urothelial cancer.

The CDR3 sequence: CASSLGQGEAFF. The CDR3 coding sequence is TGTGCCAGCAGCTTAGGACAGGGTGAAGCTTTCTTT. The rearrangement joins TRBV7-9 to TRBJ1-1, with TRBD1 identical over 7 bases. The length of the CDR3 is 12 residues. The germline CDR1 and CDR2 sequences are SEHNR and FQNEAQ (reference sequence). The V gene end was trimmed by 1 base and the J gene end by 7 bases; junction bases not matched to a gene: 0.